This T cell receptor beta chain appears in the sequencing data of a study of T cells after yellow fever vaccination. The junction had 6 bases not matched to a gene; V was cut back by 6 bases and J by 1 base. This CDR3 region has 14 residues. Germline V CDR1 and CDR2: SGHDT, YYEEEE. TCRdb reprocessed the 5' RACE reads with MiXCR, giving one entry per CDR3 protein. The data show about 320,000 distinct CDR3 sequences, around 4.5% seen once. This clonotype came up a few times. This chain links TRBV5-6 with TRBJ1-1; TRBD1 agrees at 7 bases. The receptor comes from a man aged 18 to 29 who received the YFV17D yellow fever vaccine. Specimen: PBMCs, collected 15 days after the yellow fever booster vaccination. For the CDR3, the DNA is TGTGCCAGCATCCACAGGGGTTCGAACACTGAAGCTTTCTTT. Its translation is CASIHRGSNTEAFF.